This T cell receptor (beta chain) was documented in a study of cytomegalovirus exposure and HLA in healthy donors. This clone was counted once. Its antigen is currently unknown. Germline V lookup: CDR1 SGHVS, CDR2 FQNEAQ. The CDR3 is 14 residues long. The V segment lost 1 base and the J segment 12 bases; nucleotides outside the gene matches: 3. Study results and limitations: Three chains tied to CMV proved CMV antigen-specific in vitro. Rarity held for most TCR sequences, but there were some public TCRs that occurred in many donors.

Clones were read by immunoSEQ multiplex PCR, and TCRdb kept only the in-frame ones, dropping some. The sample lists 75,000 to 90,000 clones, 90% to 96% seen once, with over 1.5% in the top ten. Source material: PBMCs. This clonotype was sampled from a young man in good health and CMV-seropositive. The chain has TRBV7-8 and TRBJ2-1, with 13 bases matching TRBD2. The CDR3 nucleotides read TGTGCCAGCAGCTTAGGACTAGCGGGAGGCGGGCAGTTCTTC. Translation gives CASSLGLAGGGQFF.